Shown below are 25 T cell receptor beta chains from a single sample sequenced in a study of blood T cell repertoires in COVID-19. Method: immunoSEQ multiplex PCR; TCRdb's copy keeps in-frame clones and lacks some. This sample has roughly 360,000 clones, with 70% to 90% found just once. Sequenced sample: PBMCs or T cells enriched from blood (not recorded which). These receptors came from a woman aged 25-40 years with acute COVID-19.

The chain combines TRBV20-1 with TRBJ1-4; 11 bases map to TRBD1. CDR1 is DFQATT, CDR2 SNEGSKA, per germline (reference sequence). Trimming took 5 bases from V and 10 from J; bases not matched to a gene: 0. This CDR3 has 11 amino acids. CDR3 bases: TGCAGTGCTGGGACAGGGGGAAAACTGTTTTTT. Residues: CSAGTGGKLFF.

This chain links TRBV24-1 with TRBJ2-5; D unresolved. The CDR3 is 13 residues long. Looked up from germline, CDR1 is KGHDR and CDR2 is SFDVKD. V lost 4 bases and J 0 bases, leaving 5 bases between the germline ends. In nucleotides, the CDR3 is TGTGCCACCAGTGAGGCGGACCAAGAGACCCAGTACTTC. Translated: CATSEADQETQYF.

The CDR3 bases are TGCGCCAGCAGCTTGGGTGCGGGGGTTACCAATGAGCAGTTCTTC. It translates to CASSLGAGVTNEQFF. This rearrangement joins TRBV5-1 to TRBJ2-1, with 7 bases matching TRBD2. This CDR3 contains 15 residues. CDR1 is SGHRS and CDR2 is YFSETQ in the germline V gene. V gave up 0 bases and J gave up 6 bases; unmatched junction bases: 6.

This chain joins TRBV7-3 and TRBJ2-3; D uncertain. The length of the CDR3 is 14 residues. Trimming pared 5 bases from V and 2 bases from J, leaving 11 bases between. Per the germline V gene, CDR1 is SGHTA and CDR2 is FQGTGA. CDR3 sequence (DNA): TGTGCCAGCAGCCCTCGAGTGAACACAGATACGCAGTATTTT. It translates to CASSPRVNTDTQYF.

The rearrangement joins TRBV5-6 to TRBJ2-5; TRBD1 might be the D (5 bases). Trimming took 0 bases from V and 1 from J, leaving 16 bases between them. Germline CDR1 and CDR2: SGHDT and YYEEEE. The CDR3 sequence is 17 residues long. The DNA of the CDR3 is TGTGCCAGCAGCTTGGCCCTCAGCCAGGGAACCCAAGAGACCCAGTACTTC. Its protein is CASSLALSQGTQETQYF.

The genes are TRBV6-5 and TRBJ1-5; D not resolved. CDR3 length: 14 residues. V was clipped by 6 bases and J by 0 bases, with 9 bases between them. Germline V gene sequence: CDR1 MNHEY, CDR2 SVGAGI. CDR3 coding DNA: TGTGCCAGCAGGGACTTCTATAGCAATCAGCCCCAGCATTTT. It codes for CASRDFYSNQPQHF.

The gene calls are TRBV3-1 (or the pseudogene TRBV3-2) and TRBJ2-3, with 14 bases aligning to TRBD2. Germline V gene lookup returns CDR1 LGHDT and CDR2 YNNKEL (reference sequence). The CDR3 contains 19 residues. Losses at the gene ends were 4 bases for V and 1 base for J; bases not matched to a gene: 10. CDR3 residues: CASSLVRTSGGYGTDTQYF. The CDR3 DNA reads as TGTGCCAGCAGCCTCGTTCGGACTAGCGGGGGGTATGGCACAGATACGCAGTATTTT.

The chain has TRBV18 and TRBJ1-4; weak D call: TRBD1 (5 bases). The V end was cut by 5 bases, the J end by 0 bases, with 10 bases between. The CDR3 contains 15 residues. The germline gives CDR1 KGHSH, CDR2 LQKENI. In DNA form, the CDR3 reads TGTGCCAGCTCAGCTGACAGTGCAACTAATGAAAAACTGTTTTTT. This translates into CASSADSATNEKLFF.

The sample holds one count of this clone. The J gene is TRBJ2-7, the V gene TRBV29-1; 10 nucleotides line up with TRBD1. CDR1 and CDR2 from the germline V gene are SQVTM and ANQGSEA. This CDR3 is 13 amino acids long. V was pared by 7 bases and J by 1 base, with 4 bases of the junction left unmatched. The CDR3 coding sequence is TGCAGCGCTGGGACAGGGGTTTCCTACGAGCAGTACTTC. Translation gives CSAGTGVSYEQYF.

The chain joins TRBV30 to TRBJ2-6; D remains ambiguous. Per germline, CDR1 GTSNPN and CDR2 SVGIG (reference sequence). The germline V and J ends were trimmed by 8 bases and 1 base, with 6 bases remaining between them. The length of the CDR3 is 12 residues. In DNA form, the CDR3 reads TGTGCCCTGACATCTGGGGCCAACGTCCTGACTTTC. Its translation is CALTSGANVLTF.

This CDR3 reads CASSLVGAGIRTEAFF. The CDR3 bases are TGTGCCAGCAGCTTGGTTGGGGCGGGGATTCGGACTGAAGCTTTCTTT. The J gene is TRBJ1-1, the V gene TRBV5-6; the D gene is possibly TRBD1 (5 bases). Germline-derived CDR1 and CDR2 are SGHDT and YYEEEE. The V end was cut by 0 bases, the J end by 5 bases, with 17 bases between. The CDR3 totals 16 residues.

This clone was counted between two and nine times. This chain uses TRBV11-1 with TRBJ2-3, with 11 bases that match TRBD2. V lost 5 bases, J lost 10 bases, and 8 bases stayed unmatched. Germline V gene lookup returns CDR1 SGHAT and CDR2 FQDESV (reference sequence). CDR3 size: 14 residues. CDR3 loop: CASSAGTSGFAQYF. CDR3 DNA sequence: TGTGCCAGCAGCGCCGGGACTAGCGGTTTCGCGCAGTATTTT. Complete variable domain (other parts from reference TRBV11-1 and TRBJ2-3): EAEVAQSPRYKITEKSQAVAFWCDPISGHATLYWYRQILGQGPELLVQFQDESVVDDSQLPKDRFSAERLKGVDSTLKIQPAELGDSAMYLCASSAGTSGFAQYFGPGTRLTVL.

The CDR3 loop is CASSEGVGGLSYGYTF. The CDR3 bases are TGTGCCAGCAGTGAAGGCGTAGGGGGCTTGTCCTATGGCTACACCTTC. The chain joins TRBV6-1 to TRBJ1-2; TRBD1 agrees at 7 bases. This CDR3 region has 16 residues. Trimming took 1 base from V and 4 from J; bases not matched to a gene: 9. Germline V gives CDR1 MNHNS, CDR2 SASEGT.

The chain couples TRBV2 to TRBJ1-6; D is ambiguous. Trimming cost V 2 bases and J 6 bases, with 11 bases left between them. Germline V lookup: CDR1 SNHLY, CDR2 FYNNEI. The CDR3 spans 15 residues. CDR3 protein: CASSELGRSNSPLHF. The DNA for the CDR3 is TGTGCCAGCAGTGAACTAGGGAGAAGTAATTCACCCCTCCACTTT.

J is TRBJ2-3 and V is TRBV12-3 or TRBV12-4, with a possible D match to TRBD2 (6 bases). V lost 3 bases, J lost 5 bases, and 9 bases lay in between. The CDR3 consists of 13 residues. In DNA form, the CDR3 reads TGTGCCAGCAGTTTTGGAGGGGAAGATACGCAGTATTTT. It yields the protein CASSFGGEDTQYF.

This chain connects TRBV28 to TRBJ1-1; 12 positions agree with TRBD1. Germline CDR1 and CDR2: MDHEN and SYDVKM. The V and J ends lost 5 bases and 0 bases, in that order; junction bases with no gene match: 7. This CDR3 is built from 17 residues. Written as DNA, the CDR3 is TGTGCCAGCAGTCTCTTGGGACAGGGGGCCTTGAACACTGAAGCTTTCTTT. Protein sequence: CASSLLGQGALNTEAFF.

In this sample, this clone turned up once. The chain combines TRBV28 with TRBJ1-5; 7 bases match TRBD1. V trimming: 3 bases; J trimming: 5 bases; junction bases outside the gene matches: 7. CDR1 and CDR2 (germline): MDHEN, SYDVKM. The CDR3 sequence is 15 residues long. The CDR3 is CASSFGGTAYQPQHF. In nucleotides, the CDR3 is TGTGCCAGCAGTTTTGGAGGGACAGCTTATCAGCCCCAGCATTTT.

The rearrangement links TRBV5-1 to TRBJ1-2, with D possibly matching TRBD1 (5 bases). Germline loops: CDR1 SGHRS, CDR2 YFSETQ. This CDR3 has 14 residues. V gave up 2 bases and J gave up 3 bases, with 11 bases separating them. CDR3 in amino acids: CASSFQGSDYGYTF. DNA of the CDR3: TGCGCCAGCAGCTTCCAGGGATCCGACTATGGCTACACCTTC.

In this sample, this clone turned up once. The rearrangement links TRBV5-5 to TRBJ2-5; D might be TRBD1 (6 bases). V was trimmed by 2 bases and J by 1 base, leaving 12 bases between them. This CDR3 is built from 15 residues. Germline V gives CDR1 SGHKS, CDR2 YYEKEE (reference sequence). This CDR3 reads CASSFGQGIQETQYF. The CDR3 coding sequence is TGTGCCAGCAGCTTCGGGCAGGGGATCCAAGAGACCCAGTACTTC.

The rearrangement uses TRBV7-9 and TRBJ1-2; D might be TRBD1 (5 bases). Deletions cut 2 bases from V and 8 bases from J, with 15 bases between. CDR1 SEHNR and CDR2 FQNEAQ come from the germline V gene (reference sequence). The CDR3 length is 14 residues. The CDR3 is CASSLLAGGGGYTF. The CDR3 bases are TGTGCCAGCAGCTTACTAGCCGGGGGAGGCGGCTACACCTTC.

V is TRBV5-1 and J is TRBJ2-5, with TRBD1 as a possible D gene (6 bases). The CDR3 loop spans 14 amino acids. Germline loops: CDR1 SGHRS, CDR2 YFSETQ. The ends were cut back, 0 bases at V and 5 bases at J, with 11 bases in the middle. CDR3 region: CASSLDPGDETQYF. Here the CDR3 DNA reads TGCGCCAGCAGCTTGGATCCAGGGGACGAGACCCAGTACTTC.

The gene calls are TRBV11-3 and TRBJ2-3; TRBD1 matches at 8 bases. Germline-derived CDR1 and CDR2 are SGHNT and YENEEA. The CDR3 sequence is 17 residues long. V was clipped by 3 bases and J by 8 bases; unmatched bases: 16. The CDR3 DNA sequence: TGTGCCAGCAGCTTGGGGTTCAGGGGGCGCGAAAAAGCTACGCAGTATTTT. It specifies CASSLGFRGREKATQYF.

As to this clone: This sample includes further DNA sequences coding for the same CDR3. Written as DNA, the CDR3 is TGTGCCACCAGACAGGGGGCGGGGAACACTGAAGCTTTCTTT. This translates into CATRQGAGNTEAFF. The chain combines TRBV24-1 with TRBJ1-1; 9 bases fit TRBD1. The CDR3 length is 14 residues. Germline-derived CDR1 and CDR2 are KGHDR and SFDVKD. Unmatched junction bases numbered 3, after V lost 7 bases and J lost 1 base.

This chain links TRBV6-5 with TRBJ2-5, with TRBD1 identical over 10 bases. The CDR3 loop spans 14 amino acids. Germline CDR1 is MNHEY and CDR2 is SVGAGI. Trimming removed 6 bases from V and 4 bases from J; junction bases left unmatched: 5. The CDR3 loop reads CASSWDRGGETQYF. The CDR3 DNA reads as TGTGCCAGCAGCTGGGACAGGGGAGGAGAGACCCAGTACTTC.

The rearrangement uses TRBV5-1 and TRBJ2-3; 8 bases match TRBD1. The CDR3 length is 16 residues. V dropped 4 bases and J dropped 3; count of bases not matched to a gene: 10. Germline V gene lookup returns CDR1 SGHRS and CDR2 YFSETQ. The chain's CDR3 is CASSVDRGGRTDTQYF. Here the CDR3 DNA reads TGCGCCAGCAGCGTTGACAGGGGCGGTAGGACAGATACGCAGTATTTT. The full variable domain, in which reference TRBV5-1 and TRBJ2-3 provide the parts outside the CDR3, is KAGVTQTPRYLIKTRGQQVTLSCSPISGHRSVSWYQQTPGQGLQFLFEYFSETQRNKGNFPGRFSGRQFSNSRSEMNVSTLELGDSALYLCASSVDRGGRTDTQYFGPGTRLTVL.